The 27 T cell receptor beta chains in this list originate from one sample, sequenced in a study of memory CD4+ T cells and cytomegalovirus serostatus. The data were produced by immunoSEQ multiplex PCR, yet TCRdb's version contains in-frame clones alone and is incomplete. The table records some 50,000 clones, roughly 79% of them present only once. The sort gate was single viable CD3+CD4+CD8-CD45RO+ cells for memory CD4+ T cells. The sample taken for sequencing was memory CD4+ T cells from blood. The receptors were sampled from an adult in good health and CMV-seronegative.

This clone was seen only a few times. The chain recombines TRBV6-6 with TRBJ2-3; 9 nucleotides align to TRBD2. There are 16 residues in the CDR3. J gave up 1 base and V 2 bases, and 4 bases lay outside the gene matches. Germline-derived CDR1 and CDR2 are MNHNY and SVGAGI (reference sequence). CDR3 in DNA: TGTGCCAGCAGTTACCGTCGGACTAGCGGCACAGATACGCAGTATTTT. Protein: CASSYRRTSGTDTQYF.

This sequence joins TRBV6-1 and TRBJ2-3; D unclear. The germline V and J ends were trimmed by 8 bases and 4 bases, with 7 bases remaining between them. The CDR3 has 11 amino acids. Germline CDR1 reads MNHNS; CDR2 reads SASEGT. DNA for the CDR3: TGTGCCAGCGCCCGTTCAGATACGCAGTATTTT. Translating it yields CASARSDTQYF.

This rearrangement joins TRBV7-2 to TRBJ2-7; 7 positions match TRBD2. The ends lost 2 bases at V and 6 bases at J; junction bases unmatched: 4. CDR1 SGHTA and CDR2 FQGNSA come from the germline V gene. The CDR3 loop spans 13 amino acids. The CDR3 loop is CASSLQRGIEQYF. CDR3 nucleotides: TGTGCCAGCAGCTTACAGCGGGGAATCGAGCAGTACTTC.

This chain connects TRBV4-3 to TRBJ2-6, with 10 bases fitting TRBD2. This CDR3 region has 19 residues. The V gene's germline CDR1 is LGHNA and CDR2 YSLEER. The ends lost 4 bases at V and 2 bases at J; junction bases unmatched: 11. CDR3 bases: TGCGCCAGCAGCCCAGTTCTAGCGGGAGTCTTCGCTGGGGCCAACGTCCTGACTTTC. Translating gives CASSPVLAGVFAGANVLTF.

This chain uses TRBV28 with TRBJ1-1; maybe TRBD1 (5 bases). The V and J ends lost 3 bases and 4 bases respectively, with 18 bases between them. Germline V gene lookup returns CDR1 MDHEN and CDR2 SYDVKM. This CDR3 is built from 16 residues. CDR3 region: CASSFSSRGAGTEAFF. For the CDR3, the DNA is TGTGCCAGCAGTTTTTCGTCGAGGGGCGCGGGCACTGAAGCTTTCTTT.

The genes are TRBV9 and TRBJ1-2; maybe TRBD1 (6 bases). The V end lost 3 bases, the J end lost 4 bases, and 16 bases lay between the germline ends. CDR3 size: 15 residues. From germline, CDR1 is SGDLS and CDR2 YYNGEE. The chain's CDR3 is CASSAGGAFSYGYTF. The CDR3, as DNA: TGTGCCAGCAGCGCTGGGGGGGCCTTCTCCTATGGCTACACCTTC.

This clone has only one observation. Here the CDR3 reads CASSLGPSIISGNTIYF. The CDR3 DNA follows: TGCGCCAGCAGCTTGGGTCCCAGCATCATCTCTGGAAACACCATATATTTT. The rearrangement links TRBV5-1 to TRBJ1-3, with D hard to call. V lost 0 bases and J 0 bases, leaving 13 bases between the germline ends. Germline CDR1 is SGHRS and CDR2 is YFSETQ. The CDR3 extends over 17 amino acids.

J is TRBJ2-5 and V is TRBV1; TRBD2 was called by the table and not checked on the DNA. TRBV1 is a documented pseudogene. The CDR3 runs to 17 residues. DNA of the CDR3: TGCACCAGCGAAAGCCTCCCCCTTGCGGGAGGGGGGGAGACCCAGTACTTC. Protein product: CTSESLPLAGGGETQYF.

The gene calls are TRBV4-3 and TRBJ1-2; 8 nucleotides align to TRBD1. Germline-derived CDR1 and CDR2 are LGHNA and YSLEER. The V gene end was trimmed by 1 base and the J gene end by 4 bases; junction bases not matched to a gene: 5. This CDR3 region has 15 residues. CDR3 region: CASSQGTGRGYGYTF. As DNA, the CDR3 is TGCGCCAGCAGCCAAGGGACAGGGAGGGGCTATGGCTACACCTTC.

CDR3 loop: CASSKASLAGGGETQYF. In DNA, the CDR3 is TGCGCCAGCAGCAAAGCCTCACTAGCGGGGGGCGGAGAGACCCAGTACTTC. V is TRBV4-1 and J is TRBJ2-5, with 12 bases identical to TRBD2. This CDR3 contains 17 residues. Trimming removed 5 bases from V and 4 bases from J; junction bases left unmatched: 11. Germline V CDR1 and CDR2: MGHRA, YSYEKL.

This clone was detected only once. The rearrangement uses TRBV7-2 and TRBJ1-1, with 8 bases fitting TRBD1. Germline V CDR1 and CDR2: SGHTA, FQGNSA. The trim removed 4 bases at V and 4 bases at J, leaving 2 bases unmatched. The CDR3 has 13 residues. The CDR3 DNA is TGTGCCAGCAGCTCCGACAGGGGCACTGAAGCTTTCTTT. As protein: CASSSDRGTEAFF.

V and J are TRBV9 and TRBJ2-2; 7 bases fit TRBD1. The CDR3 extends over 13 amino acids. V was pared by 5 bases and J by 5 bases, with 3 bases of the junction left unmatched. In germline, CDR1 is SGDLS, CDR2 YYNGEE. The CDR3 spells CASRPQGTGELFF. The CDR3 nucleotides are TGTGCCAGCAGGCCACAGGGGACCGGGGAGCTGTTTTTT.

This sequence joins TRBV7-2 and TRBJ1-6; D is unclear. The V end was cut by 4 bases, the J end by 6 bases, with 10 bases between. CDR1 and CDR2 (germline): SGHTA, FQGNSA. There are 14 residues in the CDR3. The CDR3 nucleotides are TGTGCCAGCAGCTATGAGGGCAGTAATTCACCCCTCCACTTT. This translates into CASSYEGSNSPLHF.

This clone was detected only once. The chain combines TRBV5-6 with TRBJ2-7, with D perhaps matching TRBD1 or TRBD2 (5 bases each). The V gene's germline CDR1 is SGHDT and CDR2 YYEEEE. The CDR3 spans 15 residues. V shed 4 bases and J shed 0 bases, with 14 bases lying between them. CDR3 DNA sequence: TGTGCCAGCAGCACCGGGACGAGAAGCTCCTACGAGCAGTACTTC. Encoded protein: CASSTGTRSSYEQYF.

J is TRBJ2-2 and V is TRBV7-2; D gene uncertain. Deletions cut 2 bases from V and 1 base from J, with 2 bases between. This CDR3 has 13 residues. In germline, CDR1 is SGHTA, CDR2 FQGNSA. The CDR3 loop reads CASSLRNTGELFF. CDR3 nucleotides: TGTGCCAGCAGCTTAAGGAACACCGGGGAGCTGTTTTTT.

This chain connects TRBV19 to TRBJ2-7, with 8 nucleotides matching TRBD1. Trimming took 5 bases from V and 4 from J; bases not matched to a gene: 10. This CDR3 has 15 amino acids. CDR1 is LNHDA, CDR2 SQIVND, per germline (reference sequence). The CDR3 sequence: CASSQGQGRRYEQYF. As DNA, the CDR3 is TGTGCCAGTAGTCAAGGACAGGGTCGGAGATACGAGCAGTACTTC.

J is TRBJ2-1 and V is TRBV5-6; the D is unclear. Between the trimmed V and J ends, which lost 0 bases and 9 bases, there was a span of 10 bases. Germline V CDR1 and CDR2: SGHDT, YYEEEE. The CDR3 has 13 amino acids. This CDR3 reads CASSLVTSVEQFF. The CDR3 DNA reads TGTGCCAGCAGCTTGGTAACCAGCGTTGAGCAGTTCTTC.

The chain links TRBV11-3 to TRBJ2-1; 12 nucleotides agree with TRBD2. CDR3 length: 16 residues. CDR1 and CDR2 (germline): SGHNT, YENEEA. With V trimmed by 5 bases and J by 4 bases, 6 bases remained unmatched. The CDR3 sequence: CASSTSTSGGYNEQFF. The CDR3 region has the DNA TGTGCCAGCAGCACCTCGACTAGCGGGGGTTACAATGAGCAGTTCTTC.

This chain connects TRBV6-6 to TRBJ1-1, with D unclear. V was cut by 7 bases and J by 5 bases, with 11 bases left in between. CDR3 length: 12 residues. In germline, CDR1 is MNHNY, CDR2 SVGAGI (reference sequence). CDR3 amino acids: CASTERRTEAFF. CDR3 coding DNA: TGTGCCAGCACCGAGAGGAGGACTGAAGCTTTCTTT.

V gene TRBV11-2 combines with J gene TRBJ2-4, with 8 bases identical to TRBD1. This CDR3 contains 16 residues. V gave up 3 bases and J gave up 2 bases; unmatched junction bases: 6. Germline V gives CDR1 SGHAT, CDR2 FQNNGV. The CDR3 is CASSLGQENTKNIQYF. CDR3 coding DNA: TGTGCCAGCAGCTTGGGACAGGAAAACACCAAAAACATTCAGTACTTC. The full variable domain, with the rest looked up from reference TRBV11-2 and TRBJ2-4, is EAGVAQSPRYKIIEKRQSVAFWCNPISGHATLYWYQQILGQGPKLLIQFQNNGVVDDSQLPKDRFSAERLKGVDSTLKIQPAKLEDSAVYLCASSLGQENTKNIQYFGAGTRLSVL.

J is TRBJ2-1 and V is TRBV13; 13 nucleotides line up with TRBD2. J was trimmed by 0 bases and V by 4 bases; bases with no gene match: 6. This CDR3 comprises 18 residues. Germline values: CDR1 PRHDT, CDR2 FYEKMQ (reference sequence). The CDR3: CASSSGLAGHSSYNEQFF. The DNA of the CDR3 is TGTGCCAGCAGCTCGGGACTAGCGGGGCATAGCTCCTACAATGAGCAGTTCTTC.

This clone was recorded once. The gene calls are TRBV11-3 and TRBJ2-1; 14 bases map to TRBD2. The CDR3 length is 15 residues. Germline-derived CDR1 and CDR2 are SGHNT and YENEEA. With V trimmed by 6 bases and J by 10 bases, 8 bases remained unmatched. The CDR3, as DNA: TGTGCCAGCAGTTTCTTGGGACTAGCGGGAGAGGAGCAGTTCTTC. Its translation is CASSFLGLAGEEQFF. The variable domain in full, completed from reference TRBV11-3 and TRBJ2-1, reads EAGVVQSPRYKIIEKKQPVAFWCNPISGHNTLYWYLQNLGQGPELLIRYENEEAVDDSQLPKDRFSAERLKGVDSTLKIQPAELGDSAVYLCASSFLGLAGEEQFFGPGTRLTVL.

This clone was picked up a small number of times. At one boundary the junction diverges from the germline segment, which might be a read error. CDR3 residues: CASSLAGGKGEQYF. As DNA, the CDR3 is TGTGCTAGCAGCTTGGCAGGGGGCAAGGGCGAGCAGTACTTC. The chain carries TRBV7-7 and TRBJ2-7; 8 bases are a match to TRBD1. The germline V gene encodes CDR1 SSHAT and CDR2 FNYEAQ (reference sequence). CDR3 size: 14 residues.

The chain joins TRBV18 to TRBJ1-1; D gene ambiguous. There are 14 residues in the CDR3. V lost 6 bases and J 2 bases, leaving 13 bases between the germline ends. Germline assignment: CDR1 KGHSH and CDR2 LQKENI. CDR3 sequence reads: CASSLRGGNTEAFF. DNA of the CDR3: TGTGCCAGCTCTCTTAGAGGAGGCAACACTGAAGCTTTCTTT.

This clone occurred once. The rearrangement uses TRBV18 and TRBJ2-7; D uncertain. The germline V gene encodes CDR1 KGHSH and CDR2 LQKENI. V lost 2 bases and J 6 bases, leaving 11 bases between the germline ends. This CDR3 contains 13 residues. The DNA of the CDR3 is TGTGCCAGCTCACCAAGAAACGAACCCGAGCAGTACTTC. This sequence encodes CASSPRNEPEQYF.

V and J are TRBV18 and TRBJ2-2; 8 nucleotides agree with TRBD1. The CDR3 is 16 amino acids. Germline CDR1 and CDR2: KGHSH and LQKENI. Trimming removed 3 bases from V and 1 base from J; junction bases left unmatched: 4. The CDR3 is CASSPAGTGNTGELFF. CDR3 coding DNA: TGTGCCAGCTCACCGGCCGGGACAGGGAACACCGGGGAGCTGTTTTTT.

The CDR3 sequence is CASSPDWRSYNEQFF. CDR3 bases: TGTGCCAGCAGCCCGGACTGGCGATCCTACAATGAGCAGTTCTTC. The chain combines TRBV7-2 with TRBJ2-1, with D maybe TRBD2 (5 bases). Per germline, CDR1 SGHTA and CDR2 FQGNSA. V dropped 5 bases and J dropped 1 base, with 12 bases sitting between them. This CDR3 contains 15 residues.